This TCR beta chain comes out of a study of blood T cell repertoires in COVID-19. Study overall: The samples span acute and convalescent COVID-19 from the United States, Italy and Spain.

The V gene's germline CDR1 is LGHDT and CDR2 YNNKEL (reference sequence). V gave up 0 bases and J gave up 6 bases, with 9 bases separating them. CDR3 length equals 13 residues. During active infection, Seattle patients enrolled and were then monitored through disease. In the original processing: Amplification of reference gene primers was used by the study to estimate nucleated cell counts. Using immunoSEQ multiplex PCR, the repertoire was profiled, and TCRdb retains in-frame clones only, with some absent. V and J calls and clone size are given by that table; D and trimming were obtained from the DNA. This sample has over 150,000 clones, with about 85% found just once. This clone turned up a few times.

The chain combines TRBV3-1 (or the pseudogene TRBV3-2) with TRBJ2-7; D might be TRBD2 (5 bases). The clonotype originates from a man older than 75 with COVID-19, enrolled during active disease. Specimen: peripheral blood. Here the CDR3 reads CASSQDSGSEQYF. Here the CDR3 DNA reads TGTGCCAGCAGCCAAGATTCGGGGTCCGAGCAGTACTTC.